This TCR beta chain was sequenced for a study of blood T cell repertoires in COVID-19. Measured with immunoSEQ multiplex PCR; TCRdb has only the in-frame clones, and not every one. The data hold just over 150,000 clones, with 88% observed a single time. Two negative PCRs, clearance, or symptom resolution were required of recovered Cohort 3 donors. V was cut by 2 bases and J by 4 bases, with 12 bases left in between. The CDR3 has 14 amino acids. Germline CDR1 and CDR2: SGHTS and YDEGEE. This TCR came from a woman aged 50 to 60 who had recovered from COVID-19. The sequenced material came from PBMCs or T cells enriched from blood (not recorded which). This chain connects TRBV5-8 to TRBJ1-1; D uncertain. CDR3 nucleotides: TGTGCCAGCAGCTTACGGGCGGGGTTCACTGAAGCTTTCTTT. Encoded protein: CASSLRAGFTEAFF. Together with reference TRBV5-8 and TRBJ1-1, the CDR3 gives the full variable domain: EAGVTQSPTHLIKTRGQQATLRCSPISGHTSVYWYQQALGLGLQFLLWYDEGEERNRGNFPPRFSGRQFPNYSSELNVNALELEDSALYLCASSLRAGFTEAFFGQGTRLTVV.